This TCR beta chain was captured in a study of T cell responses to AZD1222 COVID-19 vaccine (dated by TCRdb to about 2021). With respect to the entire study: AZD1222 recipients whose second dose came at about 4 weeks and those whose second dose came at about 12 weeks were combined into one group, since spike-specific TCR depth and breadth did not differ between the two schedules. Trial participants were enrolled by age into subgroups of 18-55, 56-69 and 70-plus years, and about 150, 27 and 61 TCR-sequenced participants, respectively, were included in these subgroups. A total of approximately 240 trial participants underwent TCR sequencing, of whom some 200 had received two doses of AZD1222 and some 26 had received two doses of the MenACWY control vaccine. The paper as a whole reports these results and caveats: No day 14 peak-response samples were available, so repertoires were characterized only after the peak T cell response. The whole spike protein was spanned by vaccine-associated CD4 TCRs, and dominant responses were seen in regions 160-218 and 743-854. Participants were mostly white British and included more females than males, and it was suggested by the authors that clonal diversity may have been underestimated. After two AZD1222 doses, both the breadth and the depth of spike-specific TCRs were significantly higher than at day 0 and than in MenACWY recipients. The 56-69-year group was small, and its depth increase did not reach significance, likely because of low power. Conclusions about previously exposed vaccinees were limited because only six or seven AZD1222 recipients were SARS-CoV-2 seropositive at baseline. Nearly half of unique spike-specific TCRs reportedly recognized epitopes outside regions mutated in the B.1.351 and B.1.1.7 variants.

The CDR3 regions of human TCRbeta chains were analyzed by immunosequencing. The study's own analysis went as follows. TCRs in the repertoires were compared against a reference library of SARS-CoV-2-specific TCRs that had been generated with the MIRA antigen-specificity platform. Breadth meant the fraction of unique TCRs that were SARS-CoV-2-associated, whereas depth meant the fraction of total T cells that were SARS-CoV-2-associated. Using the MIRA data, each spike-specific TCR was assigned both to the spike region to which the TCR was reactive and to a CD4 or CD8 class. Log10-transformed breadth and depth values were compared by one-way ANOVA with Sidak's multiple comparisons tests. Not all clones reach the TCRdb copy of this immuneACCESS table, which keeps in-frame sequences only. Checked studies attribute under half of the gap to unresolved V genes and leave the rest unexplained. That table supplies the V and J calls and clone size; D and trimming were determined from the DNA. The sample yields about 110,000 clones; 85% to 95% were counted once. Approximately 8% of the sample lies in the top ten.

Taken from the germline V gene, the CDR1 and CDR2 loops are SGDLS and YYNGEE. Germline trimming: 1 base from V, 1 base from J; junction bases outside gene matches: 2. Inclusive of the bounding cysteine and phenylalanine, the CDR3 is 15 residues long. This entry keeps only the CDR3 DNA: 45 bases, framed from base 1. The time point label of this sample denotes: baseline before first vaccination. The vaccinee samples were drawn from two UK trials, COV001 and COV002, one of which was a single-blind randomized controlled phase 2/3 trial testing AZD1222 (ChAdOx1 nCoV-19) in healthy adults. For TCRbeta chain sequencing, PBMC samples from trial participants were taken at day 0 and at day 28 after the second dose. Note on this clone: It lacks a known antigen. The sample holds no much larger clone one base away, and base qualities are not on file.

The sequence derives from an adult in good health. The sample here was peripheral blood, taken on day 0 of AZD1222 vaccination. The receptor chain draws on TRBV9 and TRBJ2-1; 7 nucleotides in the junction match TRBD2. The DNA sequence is TGTGCCAGCAGCGTACGGGGGGAATCCTACAATGAGCAGTTCTTC. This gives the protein CASSVRGESYNEQFF.